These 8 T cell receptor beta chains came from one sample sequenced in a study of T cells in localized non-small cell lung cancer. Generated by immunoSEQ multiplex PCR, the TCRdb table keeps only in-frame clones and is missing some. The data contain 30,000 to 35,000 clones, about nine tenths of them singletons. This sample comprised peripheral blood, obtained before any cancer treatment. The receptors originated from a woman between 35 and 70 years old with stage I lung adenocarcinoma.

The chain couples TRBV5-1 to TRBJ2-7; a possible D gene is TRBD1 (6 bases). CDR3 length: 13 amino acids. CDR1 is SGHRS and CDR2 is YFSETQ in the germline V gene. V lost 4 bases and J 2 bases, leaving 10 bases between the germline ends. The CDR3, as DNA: TGCGCCAGCAGCCTCGACAGGCCCTACGAGCAGTACTTC. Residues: CASSLDRPYEQYF.

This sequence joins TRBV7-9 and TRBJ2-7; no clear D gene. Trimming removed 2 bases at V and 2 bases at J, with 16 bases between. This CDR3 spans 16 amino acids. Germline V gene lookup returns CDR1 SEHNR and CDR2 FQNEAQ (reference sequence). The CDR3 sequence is CASSLFPGDRTYEQYF. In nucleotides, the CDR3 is TGTGCCAGCAGCTTATTTCCCGGTGATCGAACCTACGAGCAGTACTTC. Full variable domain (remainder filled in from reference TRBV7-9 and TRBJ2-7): DTGVSQNPRHKITKRGQNVTFRCDPISEHNRLYWYRQTLGQGPEFLTYFQNEAQLEKSRLLSDRFSAERPKGSFSTLEIQRTEQGDSAMYLCASSLFPGDRTYEQYFGPGTRLTVT.

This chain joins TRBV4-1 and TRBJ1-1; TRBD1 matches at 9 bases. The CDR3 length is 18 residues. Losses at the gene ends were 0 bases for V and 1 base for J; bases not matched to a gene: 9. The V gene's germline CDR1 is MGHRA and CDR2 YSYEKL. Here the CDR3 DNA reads TGCGCCAGCAGCCAAGATGGCGACATGGGACAGGGGAACACTGAAGCTTTCTTT. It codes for CASSQDGDMGQGNTEAFF.

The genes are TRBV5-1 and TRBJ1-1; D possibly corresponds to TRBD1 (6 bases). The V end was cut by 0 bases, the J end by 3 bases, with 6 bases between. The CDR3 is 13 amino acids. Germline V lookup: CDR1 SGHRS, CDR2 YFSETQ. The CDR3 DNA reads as TGCGCCAGCAGCTTGGCAGGGGACACTGAAGCTTTCTTT. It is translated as CASSLAGDTEAFF.

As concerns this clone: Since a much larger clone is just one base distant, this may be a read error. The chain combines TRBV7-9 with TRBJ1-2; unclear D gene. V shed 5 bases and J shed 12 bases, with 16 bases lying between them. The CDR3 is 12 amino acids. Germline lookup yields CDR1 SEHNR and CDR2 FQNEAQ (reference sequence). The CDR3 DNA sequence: TGTGCCAGCAGCCTCGGGCCTAACGGCCACACCTTC. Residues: CASSLGPNGHTF.

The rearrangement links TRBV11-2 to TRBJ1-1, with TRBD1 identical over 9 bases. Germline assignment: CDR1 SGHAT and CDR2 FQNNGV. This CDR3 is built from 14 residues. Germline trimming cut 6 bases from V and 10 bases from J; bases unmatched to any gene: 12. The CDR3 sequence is CASSVTRDRDGAFF. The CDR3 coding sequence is TGTGCCAGCAGTGTCACAAGGGACAGGGACGGAGCTTTCTTT.

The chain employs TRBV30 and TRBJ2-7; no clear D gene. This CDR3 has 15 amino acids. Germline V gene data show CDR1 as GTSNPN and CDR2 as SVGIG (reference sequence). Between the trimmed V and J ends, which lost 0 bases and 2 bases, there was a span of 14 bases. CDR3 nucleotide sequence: TGTGCCTGGAGTGTACGGATCGCACGTACCTACGAGCAGTACTTC. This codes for CAWSVRIARTYEQYF.

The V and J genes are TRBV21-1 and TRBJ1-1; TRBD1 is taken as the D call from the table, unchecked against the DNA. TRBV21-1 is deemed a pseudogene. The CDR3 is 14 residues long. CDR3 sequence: CASSKFYMVTEAFF. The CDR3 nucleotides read TGTGCCAGCAGCAAATTTTACATGGTAACTGAAGCTTTCTTT.